This T cell receptor (beta chain) was found in a study of cytomegalovirus exposure and HLA in healthy donors. The PCR employed 60 Vbeta primers together with 13 Jbeta primers. Repertoires were generated with immunoSEQ multiplex PCR, while TCRdb's copy carries only in-frame clones and drops some. The sample includes 140,000 to 150,000 clones, less than 85% of them seen just once. Trimming removed 7 bases at V and 3 bases at J, with 12 bases between. The CDR3 totals 13 residues. CDR1 and CDR2 (germline): MNHNS, SASEGT. This receptor was obtained from an older woman in good health and CMV-seropositive. The gene calls are TRBV6-1 and TRBJ1-2, with a weak D call TRBD1 (5 bases). The sample comprised PBMCs. The chain's CDR3 is CASTHLQDYGYTF. In nucleotides, the CDR3 is TGTGCCAGCACCCACCTACAGGACTATGGCTACACCTTC.